This T cell receptor beta chain was captured by sequencing in a study of blood T cell repertoires in COVID-19. The wider study: Donors in the United States, Italy and Spain gave samples during acute or convalescent COVID-19.

Losses at the gene ends were 3 bases for V and 2 bases for J; bases not matched to a gene: 1. Germline CDR1 reads LNHDA; CDR2 reads SQIVND (reference sequence). CDR3 length: 15 amino acids. In terms of age and location, participants ranged from roughly 18 to 90 years and lived in approximately 24 US areas. In the study's own analysis: Reference gene primer amplification gave estimated nucleated cell counts. Produced via immunoSEQ multiplex PCR; TCRdb's table is partial and in-frame only. V, J and clone size derive from that table, while D and trimming were established from the DNA sequence. This repertoire shows about 220,000 clones, roughly 80% found once; its top ten account for approximately 1.3%.

The receptor was isolated from a woman aged 40 to 55 with acute COVID-19. Specimen: PBMCs or T cells enriched from blood (not recorded which). The chain couples TRBV19 to TRBJ2-7; 13 positions match TRBD2. CDR3 DNA: TGTGCCAGTAGTATCGGGACTAGCGGGGCCTACGAGCAGTACTTC. This sequence encodes CASSIGTSGAYEQYF. The whole variable domain, remainder taken from reference TRBV19 and TRBJ2-7, is DGGITQSPKYLFRKEGQNVTLSCEQNLNHDAMYWYRQDPGQGLRLIYYSQIVNDFQKGDIAEGYSVSREKKESFPLTVTSAQKNPTAFYLCASSIGTSGAYEQYFGPGTRLTVT.